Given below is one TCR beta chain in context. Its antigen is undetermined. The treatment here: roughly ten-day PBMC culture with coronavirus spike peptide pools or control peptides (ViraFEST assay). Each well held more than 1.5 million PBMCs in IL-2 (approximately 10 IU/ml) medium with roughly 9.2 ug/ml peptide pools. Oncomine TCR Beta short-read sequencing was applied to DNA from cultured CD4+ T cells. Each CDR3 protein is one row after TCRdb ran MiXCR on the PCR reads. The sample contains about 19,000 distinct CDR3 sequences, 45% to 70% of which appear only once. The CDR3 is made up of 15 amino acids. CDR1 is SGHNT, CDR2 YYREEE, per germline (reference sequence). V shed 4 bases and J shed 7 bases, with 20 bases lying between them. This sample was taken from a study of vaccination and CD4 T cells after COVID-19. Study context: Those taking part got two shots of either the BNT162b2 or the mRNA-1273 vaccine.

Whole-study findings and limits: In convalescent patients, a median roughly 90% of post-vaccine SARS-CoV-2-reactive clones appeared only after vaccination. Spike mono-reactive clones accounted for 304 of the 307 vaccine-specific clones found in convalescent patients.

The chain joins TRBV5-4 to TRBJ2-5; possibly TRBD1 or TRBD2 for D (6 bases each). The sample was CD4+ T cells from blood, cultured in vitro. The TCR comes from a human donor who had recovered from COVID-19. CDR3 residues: CASSPGGGKVWTQYF. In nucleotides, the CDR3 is TGTGCCAGCAGCCCCGGGGGCGGGAAGGTATGGACCCAGTACTTC.